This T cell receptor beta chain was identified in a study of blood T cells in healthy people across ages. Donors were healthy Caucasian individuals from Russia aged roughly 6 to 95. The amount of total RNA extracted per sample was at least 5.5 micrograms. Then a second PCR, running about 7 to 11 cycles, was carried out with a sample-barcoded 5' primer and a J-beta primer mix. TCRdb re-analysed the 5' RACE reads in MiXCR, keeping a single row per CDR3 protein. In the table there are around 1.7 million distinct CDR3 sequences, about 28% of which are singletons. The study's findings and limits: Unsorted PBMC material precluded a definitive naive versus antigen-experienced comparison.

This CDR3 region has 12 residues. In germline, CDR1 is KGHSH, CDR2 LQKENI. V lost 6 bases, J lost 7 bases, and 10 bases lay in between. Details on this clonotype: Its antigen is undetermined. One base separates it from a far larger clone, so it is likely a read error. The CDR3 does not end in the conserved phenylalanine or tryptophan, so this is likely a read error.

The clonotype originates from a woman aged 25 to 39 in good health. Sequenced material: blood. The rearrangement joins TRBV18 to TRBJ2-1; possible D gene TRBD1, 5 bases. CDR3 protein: CASSLTDNEQFL. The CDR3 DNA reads TGTGCCAGCTCCTTGACAGATAATGAGCAGTTCCTC.